This entry lists 10 T cell receptor beta chains sequenced from one sample in a study of technical replicates of blood from a handful of donors. Clones were sequenced by immunoSEQ multiplex PCR, and TCRdb holds only the in-frame ones, with some missing. This table holds approximately 65,000 clones, about 90% found once. Input material: PBMCs. The receptors come from a human donor in good health. Some clones in this sample may be carry-over from other donors' samples.

This clone has only a few counts. The gene calls are TRBV7-9 and TRBJ2-7; D gene uncertain. This CDR3 spans 12 amino acids. Trimming left V 5 bases short and J 6 bases short, with 11 bases between. The germline gives CDR1 SEHNR, CDR2 FQNEAQ (reference sequence). The CDR3 loop is CASSIIQIEQYF. CDR3 DNA: TGTGCCAGCAGCATAATACAGATCGAGCAGTACTTC.

The gene calls are TRBV5-4 and TRBJ1-2, with 11 bases matching TRBD1. Germline-derived CDR1 and CDR2 are SGHNT and YYREEE (reference sequence). Trimming at V came to 1 base and at J to 4 bases, leaving 6 bases not matched to a gene. The CDR3 is made up of 16 amino acids. The CDR3 region is CASSLRTGGSGYGYTF. The CDR3 nucleotides are TGTGCCAGCAGCTTGAGGACAGGGGGCTCGGGCTATGGCTACACCTTC.

The CDR3 loop is CAWSVGGRAGNEQYF. As DNA, the CDR3 is TGTGCCTGGAGTGTAGGAGGGAGGGCCGGGAACGAGCAGTACTTC. The V gene is TRBV30, the J gene TRBJ2-7; 7 bases are a match to TRBD2. The V gene end was trimmed by 0 bases and the J gene end by 5 bases; junction bases not matched to a gene: 10. The CDR3 is 15 amino acids. Germline-derived CDR1 and CDR2 are GTSNPN and SVGIG (reference sequence).

This clone was seen a single time. This chain uses TRBV7-2 with TRBJ2-3; 9 nucleotides agree with TRBD2. Germline loops: CDR1 SGHTA, CDR2 FQGNSA. CDR3 length: 14 amino acids. Trimming took 5 bases from V and 3 from J; bases not matched to a gene: 3. The CDR3: CASSTLAGTDTQYF. For the CDR3, the DNA is TGTGCCAGCAGCACCCTAGCGGGGACAGATACGCAGTATTTT.

The rearrangement uses TRBV19 and TRBJ2-1, with D unclear. Germline loops: CDR1 LNHDA, CDR2 SQIVND (reference sequence). V was pared by 6 bases and J by 5 bases, with 8 bases between. The CDR3 runs to 12 residues. CDR3: CASSRLNNEQFF. CDR3 DNA: TGTGCCAGTAGCCGACTTAACAATGAGCAGTTCTTC.

The CDR3 nucleotides are TGTGCCAGCAGTTTCCGACTAGCGGGCGACGAGCAGTACTTC. Its protein is CASSFRLAGDEQYF. The chain joins TRBV6-6 to TRBJ2-7; 10 nucleotides line up with TRBD2. The CDR3 runs 14 residues. Germline CDR1 and CDR2: MNHNY and SVGAGI (reference sequence). V trimming: 4 bases; J trimming: 5 bases; junction bases outside the gene matches: 5.

The V and J genes are TRBV19 and TRBJ1-6, with D possibly being TRBD1 (6 bases). Trimming left V 7 bases short and J 2 bases short, with 15 bases between. Germline lookup yields CDR1 LNHDA and CDR2 SQIVND (reference sequence). CDR3 length: 16 amino acids. The CDR3 sequence is CASMRFGGAYNSPLHF. The DNA of the CDR3 is TGTGCCAGTATGAGGTTTGGGGGCGCCTATAATTCACCCCTCCACTTT. The variable domain in full, with the rest retrieved from reference TRBV19 and TRBJ1-6, is DGGITQSPKYLFRKEGQNVTLSCEQNLNHDAMYWYRQDPGQGLRLIYYSQIVNDFQKGDIAEGYSVSREKKESFPLTVTSAQKNPTAFYLCASMRFGGAYNSPLHFGNGTRLTVT.

The chain has TRBV6-1 and TRBJ2-3; TRBD1 matches 8 bases. Germline CDR1 and CDR2: MNHNS and SASEGT. CDR3 size: 13 residues. In nucleotides, the CDR3 is TGTGCAACCGGGACAGGAAACACAGATACGCAGTATTTT. Protein: CATGTGNTDTQYF.

The chain employs TRBV18 and TRBJ1-2; D ambiguous. The V end was cut by 2 bases, the J end by 8 bases, with 9 bases between. Germline CDR1 and CDR2: KGHSH and LQKENI. This CDR3 contains 12 residues. CDR3 sequence: CASSPSEGGYTF. CDR3 DNA: TGTGCCAGCTCACCATCGGAGGGCGGCTACACCTTC.

J is TRBJ1-1 and V is TRBV29-1; D uncertain. V lost 7 bases and J 6 bases, leaving 15 bases between the germline ends. There are 12 residues in the CDR3. In germline, CDR1 is SQVTM, CDR2 ANQGSEA. CDR3 sequence reads: CSALVGGPEAFF. The CDR3 DNA sequence: TGCAGCGCCCTGGTGGGAGGGCCTGAAGCTTTCTTT.